This T cell receptor (beta chain) appears in the sequencing data of a study of human T cells and chemical hapten exposure. Whole-study context: The study sensitized with 2% DPC on an approximately 2 cm by approximately 2 cm patch of upper inner arm skin. Per-sample TCR yield variability stemmed mainly from small pooled library volume differences.

TCRdb reprocessed the RACE reads with MiXCR, giving one entry per CDR3 protein. The sample holds around 200,000 distinct CDR3 sequences, approximately 31% seen once. This clonotype occurred a few times. Its matching antigen is unknown. Study outcomes and limitations: Expanded TCR counts at PT1 were positively correlated with the patch test score.

Stated time point: pre-sensitization, week 0. Treatment in this sample: therapeutic diphenylcyclopropenone sensitization with weekly scalp DPC. The material was whole blood, obtained in connection with sensitization to the hapten diphenylcyclopropenone (DPC). The receptor was derived from a woman aged 25 to 39 with alopecia areata. Some clones in this sample may be carry-over from other donors' samples.

This CDR3 is CASSQLGVDYTF. The CDR3 DNA reads TGTGCCAGCAGCCAATTGGGGGTGGACTACACCTTC. The rearrangement links TRBV3-1 to TRBJ1-2, with D maybe TRBD1 (5 bases). Trimming removed 2 bases from V and 10 bases from J, with 11 bases in between. Germline CDR1 LGHDT, CDR2 YNNKEL (reference sequence). The CDR3 has 12 residues.